These 30 T cell receptor beta chains came from one sample sequenced in a study of cytomegalovirus exposure and HLA in healthy donors. The data were produced by immunoSEQ multiplex PCR, yet TCRdb's version contains in-frame clones alone and is incomplete. The sample lists fewer than 150,000 clones; around 85% were seen once. Sequences were obtained from PBMCs. The receptors were gathered from a man between 18 and 29 years old in good health and CMV-seropositive.

The DNA of the CDR3 is TGTGCCAGCAGCGCCCACCGGGGAGGACAGGACAATCAGCCCCAGCATTTT. This codes for CASSAHRGGQDNQPQHF. The J gene is TRBJ1-5, the V gene TRBV21-1; TRBD1, as called in the table, went unchecked against the DNA. TRBV21-1 is a pseudogene locus. CDR3 size: 17 residues.

CDR3 amino acids: CSVKGGLAPYNEQFF. The CDR3, as DNA: TGCAGCGTCAAGGGGGGACTAGCCCCCTACAATGAGCAGTTCTTC. This rearrangement joins TRBV29-1 to TRBJ2-1, with 9 nucleotides matching TRBD2. The CDR3 sequence is 15 residues long. J gave up 2 bases and V 6 bases, and 8 bases lay outside the gene matches. Per germline, CDR1 SQVTM and CDR2 ANQGSEA.

This rearrangement joins TRBV7-2 to TRBJ2-1; weak D call: TRBD1 (6 bases). CDR1 is SGHTA, CDR2 FQGNSA, per germline. The V and J ends lost 5 bases and 4 bases respectively, with 9 bases between them. The CDR3 totals 13 residues. DNA for the CDR3: TGTGCCAGCAGCCAAGGACAGTACAATGAGCAGTTCTTC. It encodes CASSQGQYNEQFF.

This clone appeared a single time. The V gene is TRBV13, the J gene TRBJ2-7; D is possibly TRBD1 (6 bases). V was trimmed by 5 bases and J by 0 bases, leaving 17 bases between them. This CDR3 is built from 16 residues. CDR1 and CDR2 (germline): PRHDT, FYEKMQ (reference sequence). In DNA, the CDR3 is TGTGCCAGCAGCACCTTAGACAGGTCGCTCTCCTACGAGCAGTACTTC. It yields the protein CASSTLDRSLSYEQYF.

This clone appeared a single time. This chain uses TRBV28 with TRBJ1-1; a possible D gene is TRBD1 (6 bases). V was clipped by 5 bases and J by 1 base, with 17 bases between them. This CDR3 has 16 residues. Germline-derived CDR1 and CDR2 are MDHEN and SYDVKM. The CDR3 spells CASSTWTETTNTEAFF. In DNA form, the CDR3 reads TGTGCCAGCAGTACCTGGACAGAGACTACGAACACTGAAGCTTTCTTT.

This chain links TRBV10-3 with TRBJ1-2; D might be TRBD1 (6 bases). Trimming cost V 3 bases and J 4 bases, with 15 bases left between them. The CDR3 has 15 residues. Germline CDR1 is ENHRY and CDR2 is SYGVKD. The CDR3 loop is CAISDPRGTFYGYTF. The CDR3 region has the DNA TGTGCCATCAGTGATCCTAGAGGGACATTCTATGGCTACACCTTC.

The chain carries TRBV28 and TRBJ1-2; TRBD1 matches 11 bases. The trim removed 7 bases at V and 7 bases at J, leaving 8 bases unmatched. The CDR3 has 14 amino acids. In germline, CDR1 is MDHEN, CDR2 SYDVKM. The CDR3 region is CASIYGQGAGGYTF. In nucleotides, the CDR3 is TGTGCCAGCATTTACGGACAGGGGGCTGGTGGCTACACCTTC.

J is TRBJ1-4 and V is TRBV28, with D hard to call. The CDR3 totals 13 residues. Germline V lookup: CDR1 MDHEN, CDR2 SYDVKM. Deletions cut 5 bases from V and 8 bases from J, with 12 bases between. The CDR3 coding sequence is TGTGCCAGCAGTACTACCCTTGGGGAAAAACTGTTTTTT. Protein sequence: CASSTTLGEKLFF. The variable domain in full, with the rest retrieved from reference TRBV28 and TRBJ1-4, is DVKVTQSSRYLVKRTGEKVFLECVQDMDHENMFWYRQDPGLGLRLIYFSYDVKMKEKGDIPEGYSVSREKKERFSLILESASTNQTSMYLCASSTTLGEKLFFGSGTQLSVL.

This clone was detected only once. This chain links TRBV28 with TRBJ2-1; 7 bases match TRBD1. This CDR3 is built from 15 residues. J was trimmed by 0 bases and V by 5 bases; bases with no gene match: 4. Germline values: CDR1 MDHEN, CDR2 SYDVKM. The CDR3 nucleotides are TGTGCCAGCAGTCTGGACAGGCCCTCCTACAATGAGCAGTTCTTC. It yields the protein CASSLDRPSYNEQFF.

The J gene is TRBJ1-4, the V gene TRBV11-2, with D possibly matching TRBD1 (6 bases). V lost 3 bases to trimming and J lost 0 bases, with 8 bases between them. CDR1 SGHAT and CDR2 FQNNGV come from the germline V gene. The CDR3 has 15 residues. The CDR3, as DNA: TGTGCCAGCAGCTTTCAGGGGACAACTAATGAAAAACTGTTTTTT. As protein: CASSFQGTTNEKLFF.

This chain links TRBV7-2 with TRBJ2-3; TRBD2 matches 7 bases. J was trimmed by 5 bases and V by 3 bases; bases with no gene match: 5. The V gene's germline CDR1 is SGHTA and CDR2 FQGNSA. CDR3 length equals 14 residues. CDR3 DNA sequence: TGTGCCAGCAGCTTCTGGGGGGGTCAAGATACGCAGTATTTT. Its translation is CASSFWGGQDTQYF.

The chain carries TRBV28 and TRBJ2-2; 7 nucleotides line up with TRBD1. Germline CDR1 MDHEN, CDR2 SYDVKM. V shed 7 bases and J 5 bases; nucleotides not matched to a gene: 7. This CDR3 contains 14 residues. CDR3 loop: CASTIIRGTGELFF. The CDR3 bases are TGTGCCAGCACCATCATCAGGGGGACCGGGGAGCTGTTTTTT.

This clone was observed once. V is TRBV20-1 and J is TRBJ1-2; D not resolved. V lost 5 bases, J lost 7 bases, and 11 bases lay in between. There are 11 residues in the CDR3. Germline V gene lookup returns CDR1 DFQATT and CDR2 SNEGSKA (reference sequence). For the CDR3, the DNA is TGCAGTGCTCACTTGGGAGGTGGCTACACCTTC. It is translated as CSAHLGGGYTF.

The V call is TRBV5-1, the J call TRBJ2-7; 7 nucleotides line up with TRBD1. V was pared by 4 bases and J by 3 bases, with 4 bases of the junction left unmatched. The germline CDR1 and CDR2 sequences are SGHRS and YFSETQ. There are 13 residues in the CDR3. The CDR3 loop is CASSVRQGYEQYF. The CDR3 DNA follows: TGCGCCAGCAGCGTCCGACAGGGCTACGAGCAGTACTTC.

The chain carries TRBV7-8 and TRBJ2-5; the match to TRBD1 covers 8 bases. Germline-derived CDR1 and CDR2 are SGHVS and FQNEAQ. CDR3 length equals 15 residues. The V gene end was trimmed by 4 bases and the J gene end by 3 bases; junction bases not matched to a gene: 7. CDR3 DNA sequence: TGTGCCAGCAGCTACTACAGGGGGTTAGAAGAGACCCAGTACTTC. Its translation is CASSYYRGLEETQYF.

This sequence joins TRBV14 and TRBJ2-7, with D tentatively TRBD2 (7 bases). Germline V CDR1 and CDR2: SGHDN, FVKESK. The CDR3 totals 14 residues. Trimming took off 4 bases at V and 3 bases at J, with 13 bases between the two ends. CDR3 nucleotide sequence: TGTGCCAGCAGCCTGGGGGGGGCGGTCTACGAGCAGTACTTC. It specifies CASSLGGAVYEQYF.

Comment on this clone: The junction does not match germline at one end; this may be a read error. The sample carries other DNA sequences with the same CDR3. The chain recombines TRBV7-2 with TRBJ2-5; 7 bases fit TRBD2. Germline-derived CDR1 and CDR2 are SGHTA and FQGNSA. CDR3 length: 15 residues. CDR3 loop: CASSLEGLRGETQYF. CDR3 bases: TGTGCCAGCAGCTTAGAGGGGCTCCGGGGGGAGACCCAATACTTC.

CDR3: CASGQGTYNEQFF. CDR3 in DNA: TGTGCCAGCGGACAGGGGACGTACAATGAGCAGTTCTTC. V and J are TRBV6-5 and TRBJ2-1; 9 bases fit TRBD1. Germline CDR1 MNHEY, CDR2 SVGAGI. J gave up 4 bases and V 8 bases, and 3 bases lay outside the gene matches. This CDR3 contains 13 residues.

The chain's CDR3 is CASSQNGAGLPLNGQYF. Written as DNA, the CDR3 is TGCGCCAGCAGCCAAAACGGGGCGGGACTTCCCCTCAATGGGCAGTATTTT. The chain combines TRBV4-3 with TRBJ2-3; perhaps TRBD2 as D (6 bases). This CDR3 region has 17 residues. Germline assignment: CDR1 LGHNA and CDR2 YSLEER. Between the trimmed V and J ends, which lost 2 bases and 11 bases, there was a span of 26 bases.

The sample holds a few counts of this clone. The chain joins TRBV4-2 to TRBJ1-2, with TRBD1 identical over 7 bases. Germline V lookup: CDR1 LGHNA, CDR2 YNFKEQ. The CDR3 has 18 amino acids. J gave up 8 bases and V 0 bases, and 18 bases lay outside the gene matches. CDR3 DNA: TGTGCCAGCAGCCAAGAACTCTCCACGCCGATTCAGGGGGGAGGCTACACCTTC. This gives the protein CASSQELSTPIQGGGYTF.

V and J are TRBV27 and TRBJ1-2; D ambiguous. Trimming shortened V by 6 bases and J by 7 bases, and 21 bases separated the two germline ends. There are 15 residues in the CDR3. Germline V gene data show CDR1 as MNHEY and CDR2 as SMNVEV (reference sequence). The CDR3 loop is CASRTWAMNSVGYTF. CDR3 bases: TGTGCCAGCAGGACCTGGGCGATGAACTCGGTTGGCTACACCTTC.

CDR3 sequence: CASSPGLAGGRSTDTQYF. In nucleotides, the CDR3 is TGTGCCAGCAGCCCCGGGTTAGCGGGGGGCCGTAGCACAGATACGCAGTATTTT. The V call is TRBV7-8, the J call TRBJ2-3; 10 nucleotides agree with TRBD2. The germline gives CDR1 SGHVS, CDR2 FQNEAQ. The CDR3 length is 18 residues. V lost 5 bases to trimming and J lost 0 bases; unmatched junction nucleotides: 11.

The rearrangement joins TRBV10-3 to TRBJ1-1; D might be TRBD1 (5 bases). CDR1 ENHRY and CDR2 SYGVKD come from the germline V gene. V shed 8 bases and J shed 3 bases, with 19 bases lying between them. The CDR3 is 15 residues long. CDR3 sequence: CAIRNVGAADTEAFF. DNA of the CDR3: TGTGCCATCCGGAATGTTGGGGCAGCTGACACTGAAGCTTTCTTT.

The V gene is TRBV6-6, the J gene TRBJ2-1; 8 nucleotides agree with TRBD1. Germline CDR1 and CDR2: MNHNY and SVGAGI (reference sequence). V shed 6 bases, J shed 6 bases, and the junction held 7 bases outside the gene matches. There are 14 residues in the CDR3. CDR3 amino acids: CASSDRGEGNEQFF. The DNA for the CDR3 is TGTGCCAGCAGCGACAGGGGAGAGGGCAATGAGCAGTTCTTC.

The chain employs TRBV27 and TRBJ1-3, with 9 bases that match TRBD1. Losses at the gene ends were 3 bases for V and 1 base for J; bases not matched to a gene: 4. In germline, CDR1 is MNHEY, CDR2 SMNVEV (reference sequence). The CDR3 covers 16 residues. The CDR3 is CASSFPGQGSGNTIYF. The CDR3 bases are TGTGCCAGCAGTTTCCCGGGACAGGGATCTGGAAACACCATATATTTT.

The chain is built from TRBV9 and TRBJ2-5; TRBD1 is a possible D gene (5 bases). The V gene's germline CDR1 is SGDLS and CDR2 YYNGEE. The CDR3 is made up of 13 amino acids. V lost 2 bases and J lost 3, with 8 bases in between. The CDR3 here is CASSVDSKETQYF. The CDR3 nucleotides read TGTGCCAGCAGCGTCGACAGTAAAGAGACCCAGTACTTC.

The table lists this clone with a count of one. The CDR3 is CASKETGAQPQHF. The CDR3 DNA reads TGTGCCAGCAAAGAGACAGGGGCTCAGCCCCAGCATTTT. The genes are TRBV2 and TRBJ1-5; 8 positions match TRBD1. The CDR3 contains 13 residues. The germline V gene has CDR1 SNHLY and CDR2 FYNNEI. The J segment lost 6 bases and the V segment lost 7 bases, leaving 5 bases of the junction unmatched. Drawing the rest from reference TRBV2 and TRBJ1-5, the complete variable domain is EPEVTQTPSHQVTQMGQEVILRCVPISNHLYFYWYRQILGQKVEFLVSFYNNEISEKSEIFDDQFSVERPDGSNFTLKIRSTKLEDSAMYFCASKETGAQPQHFGDGTRLSIL.

The chain has TRBV6-6 and TRBJ1-2, with unresolved D. From germline, CDR1 is MNHNY and CDR2 SVGAGI (reference sequence). The CDR3 is made up of 12 amino acids. Trimming cost V 10 bases and J 2 bases, with 11 bases left between them. CDR3 nucleotide sequence: TGTGCCACCGCCCGGAGGAACTATGGCTACACCTTC. Its translation is CATARRNYGYTF.

The chain is built from TRBV11-2 and TRBJ2-7, with D perhaps matching TRBD1 (5 bases). V was cut by 5 bases and J by 2 bases, with 19 bases left in between. This CDR3 comprises 16 residues. The germline V gene has CDR1 SGHAT and CDR2 FQNNGV. The CDR3 protein is CASSLPGLAGTYEQYF. The CDR3 bases are TGTGCCAGCAGCCTTCCCGGTCTGGCAGGGACCTACGAGCAGTACTTC.

The rearrangement joins TRBV6-6 to TRBJ1-2; D remains unclear. Germline lookup yields CDR1 MNHNY and CDR2 SVGAGI (reference sequence). The CDR3 has 15 amino acids. The V gene lost 5 bases and the J gene lost 1 base, with 14 bases spanning the gap. The CDR3 is CASSPRSVDNYGYTF. The CDR3 DNA reads TGTGCCAGCAGTCCCCGGTCCGTCGATAACTATGGCTACACCTTC.